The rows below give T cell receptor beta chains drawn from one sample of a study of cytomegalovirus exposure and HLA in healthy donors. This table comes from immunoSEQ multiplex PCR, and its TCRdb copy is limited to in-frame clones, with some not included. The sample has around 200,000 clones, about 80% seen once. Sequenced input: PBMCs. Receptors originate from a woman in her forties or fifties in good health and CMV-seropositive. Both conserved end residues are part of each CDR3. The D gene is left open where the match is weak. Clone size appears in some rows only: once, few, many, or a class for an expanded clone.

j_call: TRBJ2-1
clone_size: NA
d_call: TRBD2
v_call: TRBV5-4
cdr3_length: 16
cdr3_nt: TGTGCCAGCAGCCCGTCCGGGACTAGCGGATACAATGAGCAGTTCTTC
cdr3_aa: CASSPSGTSGYNEQFF

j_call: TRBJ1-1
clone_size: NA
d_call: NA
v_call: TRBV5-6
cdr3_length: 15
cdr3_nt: TGTGCCAGCAGCTTGGAGCCGAGAATGAACACTGAAGCTTTCTTT
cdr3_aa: CASSLEPRMNTEAFF

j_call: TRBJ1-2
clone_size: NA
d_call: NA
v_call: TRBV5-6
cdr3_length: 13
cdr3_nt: TGTGCCAGCAGCACCACAGGGTACTATGGCTACACCTTC
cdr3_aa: CASSTTGYYGYTF

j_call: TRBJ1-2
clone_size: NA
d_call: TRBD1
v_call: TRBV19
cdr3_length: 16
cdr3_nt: TGTGCCAGTAGTATTCCGGGCCAGGGGGTTAACTATGGCTACACCTTC
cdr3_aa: CASSIPGQGVNYGYTF

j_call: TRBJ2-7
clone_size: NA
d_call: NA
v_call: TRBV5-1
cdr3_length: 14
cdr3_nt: TGCGCCAGCAGCTTGACAGGAACATTATACGAGCAGTACTTC
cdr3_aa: CASSLTGTLYEQYF

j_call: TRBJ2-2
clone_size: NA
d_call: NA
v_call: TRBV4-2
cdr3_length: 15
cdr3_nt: TGTGCCAGCAGCCGGCAGGCCGCGAACACCGGGGAGCTGTTTTTT
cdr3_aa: CASSRQAANTGELFF

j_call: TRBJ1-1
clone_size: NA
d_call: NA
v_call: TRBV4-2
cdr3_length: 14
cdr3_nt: TGTGCCAGCAGCATAATAGACAGGCACAGAGGAGCTTTCTTT
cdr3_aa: CASSIIDRHRGAFF

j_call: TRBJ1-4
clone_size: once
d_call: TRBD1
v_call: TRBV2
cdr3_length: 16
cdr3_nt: TGTGCCAGCAGTGAAACAGGGGCCCCCTTAGGGGAAAAACTGTTTTTT
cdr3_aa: CASSETGAPLGEKLFF

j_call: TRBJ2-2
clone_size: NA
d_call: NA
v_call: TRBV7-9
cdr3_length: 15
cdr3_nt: TGTGCCAGCAGCTTACTAAGTCGGAACACCGGGGAGCTGTTTTTT
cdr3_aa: CASSLLSRNTGELFF

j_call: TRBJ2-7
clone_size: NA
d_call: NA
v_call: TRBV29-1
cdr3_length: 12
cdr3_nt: TGCAGCGTTGGCCCAGACGGGTGGGAGCAGTACTTC
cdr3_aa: CSVGPDGWEQYF

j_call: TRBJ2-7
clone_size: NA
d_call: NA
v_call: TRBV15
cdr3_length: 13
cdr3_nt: TGTGCCACTAAACAACAGGGAAGCTACGAGCAGTACTTC
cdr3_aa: CATKQQGSYEQYF

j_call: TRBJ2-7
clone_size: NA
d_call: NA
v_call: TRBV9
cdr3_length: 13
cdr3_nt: TGTGCCAGCAGCGGATTTACAGGGAACGAGCAGTACTTC
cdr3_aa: CASSGFTGNEQYF

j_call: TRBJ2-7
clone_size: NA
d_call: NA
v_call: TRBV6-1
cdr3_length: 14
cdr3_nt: TGTGCCAGCAGTGAAGGGCAGATCCCCTACGAGCAGTACTTC
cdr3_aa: CASSEGQIPYEQYF

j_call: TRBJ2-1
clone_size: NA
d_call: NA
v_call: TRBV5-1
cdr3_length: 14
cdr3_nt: TGCGCCAGCAGCTTTGCCAGGGACTACAATGAGCAGTTCTTC
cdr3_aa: CASSFARDYNEQFF

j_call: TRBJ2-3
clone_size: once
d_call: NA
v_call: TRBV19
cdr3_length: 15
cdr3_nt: TGTGCCAGTAGTTTGGGTGGGAGTCGGACAGATACGCAGTATTTT
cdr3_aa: CASSLGGSRTDTQYF

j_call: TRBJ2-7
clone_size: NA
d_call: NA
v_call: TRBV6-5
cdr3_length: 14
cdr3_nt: TGTGCCAGCAGTTACTACAGGGCCCACTACGAGCAGTACTTC
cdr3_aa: CASSYYRAHYEQYF

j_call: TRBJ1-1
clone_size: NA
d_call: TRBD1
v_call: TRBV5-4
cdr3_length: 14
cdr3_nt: TGTGCCAGCAGTTCGGGGACAGGGAACACTGAAGCTTTCTTT
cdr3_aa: CASSSGTGNTEAFF

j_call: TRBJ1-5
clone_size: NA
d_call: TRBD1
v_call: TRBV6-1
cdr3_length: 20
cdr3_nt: TGTGCCAGCAGTGGAGGTTGGGACAGGGGAGCTCTTACTAGCAATCAGCCCCAGCATTTT
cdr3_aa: CASSGGWDRGALTSNQPQHF

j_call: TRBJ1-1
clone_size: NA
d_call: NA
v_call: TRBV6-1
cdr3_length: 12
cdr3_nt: TGTGCCAGCAGTCCTGAGTATCCGGAAGCTTTCTTT
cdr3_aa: CASSPEYPEAFF

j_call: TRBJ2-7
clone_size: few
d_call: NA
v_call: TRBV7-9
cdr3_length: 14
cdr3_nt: TGTGCCAGCAGCTTAGATCTGGCGGGCTACGAGCAGTACTTC
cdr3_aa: CASSLDLAGYEQYF

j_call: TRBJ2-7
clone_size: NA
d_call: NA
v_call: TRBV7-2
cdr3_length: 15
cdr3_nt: TGTGCCAGCAGCTCCCCACCGGGTACTACGTACGAGCAGTACTTC
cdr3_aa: CASSSPPGTTYEQYF

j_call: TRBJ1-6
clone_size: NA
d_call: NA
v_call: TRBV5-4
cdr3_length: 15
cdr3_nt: TGTGCCAGCAGCTTTCGACAAGGGGGTAATTCACCCCTCCACTTT
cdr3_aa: CASSFRQGGNSPLHF

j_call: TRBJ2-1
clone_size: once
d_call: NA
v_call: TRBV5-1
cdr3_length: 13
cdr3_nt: TGCGCCAGCAGCCAAGACCAGGGGAATGAGCAGTTCTTC
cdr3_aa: CASSQDQGNEQFF

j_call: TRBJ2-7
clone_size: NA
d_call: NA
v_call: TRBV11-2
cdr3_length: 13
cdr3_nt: TGTGCCAGCACTCCGAGCGACCTCTACGAGCAGTACTTC
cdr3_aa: CASTPSDLYEQYF

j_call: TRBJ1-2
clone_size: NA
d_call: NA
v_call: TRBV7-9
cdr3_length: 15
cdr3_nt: TGTGCCAGCAGCCCCACCGGGGGGGGGTCGGATGGCTACACCTTC
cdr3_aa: CASSPTGGGSDGYTF

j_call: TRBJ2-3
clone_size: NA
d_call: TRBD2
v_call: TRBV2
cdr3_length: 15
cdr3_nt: TGTGCCAGCAGTGCGGGGGGGGCTGGCACAGATACGCAGTATTTT
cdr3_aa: CASSAGGAGTDTQYF

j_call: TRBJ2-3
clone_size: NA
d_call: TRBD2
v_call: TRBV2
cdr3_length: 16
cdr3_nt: TGTGCCAGCAGTGAATTGCGGGGGGGGTACACAGATACGCAGTATTTT
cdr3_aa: CASSELRGGYTDTQYF

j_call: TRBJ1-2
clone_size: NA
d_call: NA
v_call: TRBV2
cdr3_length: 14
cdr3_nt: TGTGCCAGCATCAGCCGGGGAAATGGGCTCTCGTGTACCTTC
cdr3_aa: CASISRGNGLSCTF

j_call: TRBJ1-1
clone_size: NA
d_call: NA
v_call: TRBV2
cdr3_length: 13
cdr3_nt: TGTGCCAGTCTCGGACAGATGAACACTGAAGCTTTCTTT
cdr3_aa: CASLGQMNTEAFF

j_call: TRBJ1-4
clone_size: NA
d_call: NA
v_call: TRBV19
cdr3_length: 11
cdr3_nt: TGTGCCAGTAAGGAGGTTGAAAAACTGTTTTTT
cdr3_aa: CASKEVEKLFF

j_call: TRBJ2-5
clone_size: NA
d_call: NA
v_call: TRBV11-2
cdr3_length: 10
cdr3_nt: TGTGCCAGCAGCGAGAAGACCCAGTACTTC
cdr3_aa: CASSEKTQYF

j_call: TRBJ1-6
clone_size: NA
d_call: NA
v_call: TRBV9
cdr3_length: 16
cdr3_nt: TGTGCCAGCAGCGCCGGAGCGAGCTCATATAATTCACCCCTCCACTTT
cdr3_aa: CASSAGASSYNSPLHF

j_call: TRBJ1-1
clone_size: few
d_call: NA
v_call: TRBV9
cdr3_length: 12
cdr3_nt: TGTGCCAGCAGCGCTGCACGGGGAGAAGCTTTCTTT
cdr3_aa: CASSAARGEAFF

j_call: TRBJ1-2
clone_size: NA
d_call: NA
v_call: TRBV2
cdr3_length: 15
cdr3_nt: TGTGCCAGCTTAGACAGGACCTCGGGAAACTATGGCTACACCTTC
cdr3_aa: CASLDRTSGNYGYTF

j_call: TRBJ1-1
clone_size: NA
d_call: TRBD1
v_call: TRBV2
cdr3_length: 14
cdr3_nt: TGTGCCAGCAGGGCAGGGGGCAGGAACACTGAAGCTTTCTTT
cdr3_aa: CASRAGGRNTEAFF

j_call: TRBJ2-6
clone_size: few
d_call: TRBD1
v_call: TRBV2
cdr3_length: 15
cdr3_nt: TGTGCCAGCAGACAGGGGACCTGGGGGGCCAACGTCCTGACTTTC
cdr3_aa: CASRQGTWGANVLTF

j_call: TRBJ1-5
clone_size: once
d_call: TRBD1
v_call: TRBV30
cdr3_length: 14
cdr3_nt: TGTGCCTGGACCCGACAGGGTTTTGGGCAGCCCCAGCATTTT
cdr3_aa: CAWTRQGFGQPQHF

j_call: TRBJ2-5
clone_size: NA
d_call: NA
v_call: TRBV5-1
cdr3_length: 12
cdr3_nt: TGCGCCAGCAGCTTGGCCGGAGAGACCCAGTACTTC
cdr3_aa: CASSLAGETQYF

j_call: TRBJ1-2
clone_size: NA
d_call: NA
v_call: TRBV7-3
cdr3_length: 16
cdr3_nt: TGTGCCAGCAGCTTAACAGGCCAGGGCGGTAACTATGGCTACACCTTC
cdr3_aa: CASSLTGQGGNYGYTF

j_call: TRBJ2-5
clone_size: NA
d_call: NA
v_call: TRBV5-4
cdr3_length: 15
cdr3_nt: TGTGCCAGCAGCATCAGGTGGGGCCCCGAGGAGACCCAGTACTTC
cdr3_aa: CASSIRWGPEETQYF

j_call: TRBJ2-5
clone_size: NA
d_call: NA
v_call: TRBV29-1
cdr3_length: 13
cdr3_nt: TGCAGCGTTGCCACGGAAAGAGGGGAGACCCAGTACTTC
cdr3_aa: CSVATERGETQYF

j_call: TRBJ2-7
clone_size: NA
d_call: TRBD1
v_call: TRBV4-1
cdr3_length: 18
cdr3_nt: TGCGCCAGCAGCCAAGATCTTTCCGTCCGGGACAGGGCGTACGAGCAGTACTTC
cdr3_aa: CASSQDLSVRDRAYEQYF

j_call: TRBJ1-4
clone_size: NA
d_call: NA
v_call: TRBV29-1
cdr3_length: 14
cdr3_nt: TGCAGTCCCCAAGGGGGGGCGAGGGATGAAAAACTGTTTTTT
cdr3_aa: CSPQGGARDEKLFF

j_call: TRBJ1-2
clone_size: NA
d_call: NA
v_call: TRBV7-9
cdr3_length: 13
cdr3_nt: TGTGCCAGCAGCTTAGGGTCCCTATATGGCTACACCTTC
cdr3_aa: CASSLGSLYGYTF

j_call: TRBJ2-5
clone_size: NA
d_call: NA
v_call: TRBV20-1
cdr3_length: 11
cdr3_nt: TGCAGTGCTACTACTCTCGCCGCCCAGTACTTC
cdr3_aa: CSATTLAAQYF

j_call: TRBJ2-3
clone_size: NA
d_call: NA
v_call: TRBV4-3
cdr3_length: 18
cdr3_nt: TGCGCCAGCAGCCAAGATTTGAGGCGGGGAACTAGCACAGATACGCAGTATTTT
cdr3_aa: CASSQDLRRGTSTDTQYF

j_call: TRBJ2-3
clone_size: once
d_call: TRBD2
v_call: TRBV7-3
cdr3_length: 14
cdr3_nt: TGTGCCAGCAGCCCAGCCAGCGGGGGTGATACGCAGTATTTT
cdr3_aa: CASSPASGGDTQYF

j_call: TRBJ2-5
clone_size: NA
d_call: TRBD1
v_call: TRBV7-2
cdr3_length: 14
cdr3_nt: TGTGCCAGCAGCCCACCGCGAGGGGGCGAGACCCAGTACTTC
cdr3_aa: CASSPPRGGETQYF

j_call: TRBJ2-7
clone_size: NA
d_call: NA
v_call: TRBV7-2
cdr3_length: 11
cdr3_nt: TGTGCCAGCAGCTTAACGGGCGAGCAGTACTTC
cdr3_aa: CASSLTGEQYF

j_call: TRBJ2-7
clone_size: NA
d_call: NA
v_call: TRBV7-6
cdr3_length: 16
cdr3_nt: TGTGCCAGCAGCTCACCCGTAAGCGGGTCCTCCTACGAGCAGTACTTC
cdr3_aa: CASSSPVSGSSYEQYF

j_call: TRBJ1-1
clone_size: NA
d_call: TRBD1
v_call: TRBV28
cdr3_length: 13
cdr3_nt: TGTGCCACCACGACAGGGCGGAACACTGAAGCTTTCTTT
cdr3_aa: CATTTGRNTEAFF

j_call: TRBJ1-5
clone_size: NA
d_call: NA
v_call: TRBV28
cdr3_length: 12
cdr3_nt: TGTGCCAGCGCGGGAGGACTTCAGCCCCAGCATTTT
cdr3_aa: CASAGGLQPQHF

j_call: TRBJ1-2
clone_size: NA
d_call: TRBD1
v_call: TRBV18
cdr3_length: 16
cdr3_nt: TGTGCCAGCTCACCAAGGAAAGGGGGCGCAACAGGGGGCTACACCTTC
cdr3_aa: CASSPRKGGATGGYTF

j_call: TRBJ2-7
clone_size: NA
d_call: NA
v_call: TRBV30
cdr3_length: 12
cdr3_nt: TGTGCCTGGAGTGCCTCATCCTACGAGCAGTACTTC
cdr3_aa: CAWSASSYEQYF

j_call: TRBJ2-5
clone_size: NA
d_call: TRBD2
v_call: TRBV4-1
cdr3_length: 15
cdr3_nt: TGCGCCAGCAGCCCGGAAGGGAGGGAACAAGAGACCCAGTACTTC
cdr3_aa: CASSPEGREQETQYF

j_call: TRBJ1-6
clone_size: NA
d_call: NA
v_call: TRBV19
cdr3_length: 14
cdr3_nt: TGTGCCAGTACTTCCGTGGAGGGTAATTCACCCCTCCACTTT
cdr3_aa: CASTSVEGNSPLHF

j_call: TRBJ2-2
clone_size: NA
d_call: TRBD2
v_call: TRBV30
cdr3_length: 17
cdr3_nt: TGTGCCTGGACTCTCCGCCGGGGCGGGGGGGCTGCTGGGGAGCTGTTTTTT
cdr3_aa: CAWTLRRGGGAAGELFF

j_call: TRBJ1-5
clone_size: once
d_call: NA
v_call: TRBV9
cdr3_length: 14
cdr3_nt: TGTGCCAGCAGTCGGGGGGACAGCAATCAGCCCCAGCATTTT
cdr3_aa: CASSRGDSNQPQHF

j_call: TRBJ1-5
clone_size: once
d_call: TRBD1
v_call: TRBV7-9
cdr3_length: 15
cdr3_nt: TGTGCCAGCAGCTCTACCGGGACAGGGCCCTATCCCCAGCATTTT
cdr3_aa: CASSSTGTGPYPQHF